A selection of T cell receptor beta chains follows, all from one sample in a study of blood T cell repertoires in COVID-19. The repertoire was sequenced with immunoSEQ multiplex PCR; TCRdb's copy has only in-frame clones and lacks some. The sample lists some 80,000 clones; 82% were seen once. Sequencing was performed on peripheral blood. The receptors shown here come from a woman in her 70s with acute or convalescent COVID-19. The CDR3 runs from the conserved cysteine through the conserved F or W. D genes are given only for firm matches.

D | V | CDR3
TRBD2 | TRBV7-9 | CASSSPSGLAGQETQYF
TRBD2 | TRBV11-3 | CASSITSGRNNEQFF
TRBD1 | TRBV19 | CASRNRGDDPTDTQYF
NA | TRBV7-8 | CASSLGQGTNSPLHF
TRBD1 | TRBV19 | CASSIGGTVGANVLTF
NA | TRBV12-5 | CASGLGVRNTEAFF
NA | TRBV15 | CATSRDRGVETQYF
NA | TRBV10-1 | CASSENLLAKNIQYF
TRBD1 | TRBV29-1 | CSVADFLRTGRLNTEAFF
NA | TRBV5-4 | CASSPGITYEQYF
TRBD1 | TRBV19 | CASSPGTGYSQPQHF
TRBD2 | TRBV19 | CASSRGESGRAGSTDTQYF
TRBD2 | TRBV5-1 | CASSLRLAGGGPYTDTQYF
NA | TRBV5-4 | CASSIVPGDMGEKLFF
TRBD2 | TRBV29-1 | CSAAGGLAGSYEQYF
TRBD1 | TRBV10-1 | CASSRDSNQPQHF
NA | TRBV2 | CASSAQGLAETQYF
TRBD1 | TRBV9 | CASSETGTRESPLHF
TRBD2 | TRBV30 | CAWILLREGQETQYF
NA | TRBV5-4 | CASSLDSRSFDEQYF
TRBD2 | TRBV9 | CASSVVSGGIGEQYF
TRBD1 | TRBV3-1/TRBV3-2 | CASSHSAGGTEAFF
TRBD2 | TRBV19 | CASSIRSGRAPGELFF
TRBD2 | TRBV29-1 | CSVTSGGAYNEQFF
NA | TRBV5-1 | CASSLDSSNYGYTF
NA | TRBV12-3/TRBV12-4 | CASSLRDEQFF
TRBD1 | TRBV3-1/TRBV3-2 | CASSLTGGARSPLHF
NA | TRBV2 | CASRTGLNTEAFF
NA | TRBV5-6 | CASSREAWSPLHF
NA | TRBV3-1/TRBV3-2 | CASSQVDRTYEQYF
NA | TRBV30 | CAWSGNRGPYEQYF
NA | TRBV6-5 | CASSPIGRDLYGYTF
NA | TRBV27 | CASSSLNGRVYVNEQFF
TRBD1 | TRBV9 | CASSLQTGGIGNTIYF
NA | TRBV19 | CATRDNLLQPQHF
NA | TRBV6-5 | CASSYSRSRGYGYTF
NA | TRBV30 | CAWSVRDRTHQPQHF
NA | TRBV7-9 | CASRPPGSGYNEQFF
TRBD1 | TRBV27 | CASRTGVGSSPLHF
NA | TRBV2 | CASSERQALTDTQYF
TRBD2 | TRBV3-1/TRBV3-2 | CASSQEAGGQKEQYF
NA | TRBV28 | CASSSRKGGTGELFF
NA | TRBV7-9 | CASSSSGYEQYF
NA | TRBV4-1 | CASSSPGTQRSNEQFF
TRBD2 | TRBV12-5 | CASGLVQQVAGGPYGEQFF
NA | TRBV5-1 | CASSLERAGNTEAFF
TRBD1 | TRBV5-1 | CASSPDRLANEKLFF
NA | TRBV27 | CASSRIGMNYEQYF